The entry below gives a single T cell receptor beta chain sequence along with its context. The CDR3 has 15 amino acids. CDR1 and CDR2 from the germline V gene are SGHDN and FVKESK. V dropped 4 bases and J dropped 3; count of bases not matched to a gene: 6. The data stem from a study of blood T cell repertoires in COVID-19. Measured with immunoSEQ multiplex PCR; TCRdb has only the in-frame clones, and not every one. The top ten clones hold less than 2.5% of a sample with roughly 290,000 clones, approximately 85% of them seen once. This sequence originates from a young man who had recovered from COVID-19. The sequenced sample was PBMCs or T cells enriched from blood (not recorded which). The chain couples TRBV14 to TRBJ2-7; the match to TRBD1 covers 10 bases. DNA of the CDR3: TGTGCCAGCAGCCCCAGACAGGGGGCTTTCTACGAGCAGTACTTC. It is translated as CASSPRQGAFYEQYF.